Presented here are 15 T cell receptor beta chains from one specimen sequenced in a study of cytomegalovirus exposure and HLA in healthy donors. The PCR used 60 Vbeta and 13 Jbeta primers. TCRdb's copy holds only in-frame clones and misses some; the assay was immunoSEQ multiplex PCR. The profile shows about 85,000 clones, over 65% of them singletons. The specimen was PBMCs. The receptors stem from a man aged 25 to 45 in good health and CMV-seronegative.

This clone has more than one count but fewer than ten. This sequence joins TRBV27 and TRBJ2-1, with 12 bases that match TRBD2. The trim removed 3 bases at V and 0 bases at J, leaving 0 bases unmatched. CDR3 size: 16 residues. Germline CDR1 MNHEY, CDR2 SMNVEV (reference sequence). Written as DNA, the CDR3 is TGTGCCAGCAGTTTGACTAGCGGGAGCTCCTACAATGAGCAGTTCTTC. Encoded protein: CASSLTSGSSYNEQFF.

The rearrangement links TRBV9 to TRBJ2-3, with 11 bases aligning to TRBD2. Germline V gene lookup returns CDR1 SGDLS and CDR2 YYNGEE. With 1 base clipped from V and 4 bases from J, the junction kept 5 bases outside the gene matches. The CDR3 is made up of 16 amino acids. CDR3 residues: CASSVFTSGGADTQYF. In nucleotides, the CDR3 is TGTGCCAGCAGCGTATTCACTAGCGGGGGCGCAGATACGCAGTATTTT.

The genes are TRBV7-8 and TRBJ2-6, with D tentatively TRBD1 (5 bases). Trimming pared 2 bases from V and 0 bases from J, leaving 17 bases between. The germline V gene has CDR1 SGHVS and CDR2 FQNEAQ. The CDR3 is made up of 19 amino acids. The CDR3 DNA reads as TGTGCCAGCAGCTTATATTCAACAGGCAGTAGCTCTGGGGCCAACGTCCTGACTTTC. This translates into CASSLYSTGSSSGANVLTF. The whole variable domain, remainder taken from reference TRBV7-8 and TRBJ2-6, is GAGVSQSPRYKVAKRGQDVALRCDPISGHVSLFWYQQALGQGPEFLTYFQNEAQLDKSGLPSDRFFAERPEGSVSTLKIQRTQQEDSAVYLCASSLYSTGSSSGANVLTFGAGSRLTVL.

This clone showed up just once. V usage is TRBV27 and J usage is TRBJ2-7, with a possible D match to TRBD2 (5 bases). Germline V gene sequence: CDR1 MNHEY, CDR2 SMNVEV (reference sequence). CDR3 length equals 13 residues. V lost 7 bases and J 4 bases, leaving 14 bases between the germline ends. This CDR3 is CASTPTEGYEQYF. The DNA of the CDR3 is TGTGCCAGCACCCCGACTGAGGGTTACGAGCAGTACTTC.

The chain combines TRBV19 with TRBJ2-7; D might be TRBD1 (5 bases). Germline lookup yields CDR1 LNHDA and CDR2 SQIVND (reference sequence). The CDR3 is made up of 15 amino acids. Trimming left V 3 bases short and J 2 bases short, with 14 bases between. CDR3: CASSMGHSGTYEQYF. CDR3 DNA sequence: TGTGCCAGTAGTATGGGGCACTCGGGTACCTACGAGCAGTACTTC.

The chain combines TRBV19 with TRBJ1-4; 11 positions agree with TRBD1. Germline V gene lookup returns CDR1 LNHDA and CDR2 SQIVND (reference sequence). V was clipped by 4 bases and J by 8 bases; unmatched bases: 9. The CDR3 loop spans 16 amino acids. The CDR3: CASSTTPDRGLEKLFF. CDR3 nucleotide sequence: TGTGCCAGTAGTACGACCCCGGACAGGGGGCTAGAAAAACTGTTTTTT. Variable domain in full (rest from reference TRBV19 and TRBJ1-4): DGGITQSPKYLFRKEGQNVTLSCEQNLNHDAMYWYRQDPGQGLRLIYYSQIVNDFQKGDIAEGYSVSREKKESFPLTVTSAQKNPTAFYLCASSTTPDRGLEKLFFGSGTQLSVL.

The chain couples TRBV29-1 to TRBJ2-1, with D tentatively TRBD1 (5 bases). The V end lost 5 bases, the J end lost 9 bases, and 14 bases lay between the germline ends. The CDR3 consists of 12 residues. CDR1 is SQVTM, CDR2 ANQGSEA, per germline. The CDR3 loop reads CSVPSGSGEQFF. The CDR3 DNA reads as TGCAGCGTTCCTTCAGGGTCAGGTGAGCAGTTCTTC.

This chain uses TRBV9 with TRBJ2-3, with D maybe TRBD2 (6 bases). Germline V gene sequence: CDR1 SGDLS, CDR2 YYNGEE. V lost 0 bases and J 1 base, leaving 12 bases between the germline ends. The length of the CDR3 is 16 residues. CDR3 in amino acids: CASSVGLGGRTDTQYF. The CDR3 nucleotides are TGTGCCAGCAGCGTAGGTCTCGGGGGACGCACAGATACGCAGTATTTT.

This chain uses TRBV2 with TRBJ2-2; TRBD1 aligns across 7 bases. CDR3 length: 16 residues. Per the germline V gene, CDR1 is SNHLY and CDR2 is FYNNEI. V gave up 4 bases and J gave up 2 bases; unmatched junction bases: 7. As DNA, the CDR3 is TGTGCCAGCAGTGGTAACAGGGGTTCCAACACCGGGGAGCTGTTTTTT. Encoded protein: CASSGNRGSNTGELFF.

The J gene is TRBJ2-1, the V gene TRBV7-2; 11 bases are shared with TRBD2. From germline, CDR1 is SGHTA and CDR2 FQGNSA. Trimming took 4 bases from V and 4 from J; bases not matched to a gene: 6. CDR3 size: 16 residues. CDR3 nucleotides: TGTGCCAGCAGCTCCCCGACTAGCGGGATTTACAATGAGCAGTTCTTC. Translation gives CASSSPTSGIYNEQFF.

The chain carries TRBV27 and TRBJ2-5; 8 nucleotides line up with TRBD2. The tail of the sequence fits TRBJ2-7 better, so the J call may be wrong. The CDR3 consists of 13 residues. Germline-derived CDR1 and CDR2 are MNHEY and SMNVEV (reference sequence). The CDR3 spells CASSPRGGYEQYF. As DNA, the CDR3 is TGTGCCAGCAGCCCTCGGGGGGGCTACGAGCAGTACTTC.

The gene calls are TRBV5-4 and TRBJ2-7; 9 bases map to TRBD2. Germline V lookup: CDR1 SGHNT, CDR2 YYREEE (reference sequence). The V and J ends lost 5 bases and 3 bases, in that order; junction bases with no gene match: 9. The CDR3 is 15 residues long. CDR3 sequence: CASSHSSGSIYEQYF. In nucleotides, the CDR3 is TGTGCCAGCAGTCATAGTAGCGGGAGCATCTACGAGCAGTACTTC.

This clone has only one observation. The rearrangement joins TRBV18 to TRBJ1-1; 7 positions agree with TRBD1. This CDR3 has 17 amino acids. V dropped 2 bases and J dropped 2; count of bases not matched to a gene: 11. Per germline, CDR1 KGHSH and CDR2 LQKENI. This CDR3 is CASSPRKQGSTNTEAFF. The CDR3 coding sequence is TGTGCCAGCTCACCAAGAAAACAGGGGTCGACCAACACTGAAGCTTTCTTT.

This clone was observed a handful of times. The V gene is TRBV19, the J gene TRBJ1-2; 7 positions agree with TRBD1. CDR3 size: 13 residues. V lost 7 bases, J lost 2 bases, and 4 bases stayed unmatched. Looked up from germline, CDR1 is LNHDA and CDR2 is SQIVND (reference sequence). CDR3 sequence (DNA): TGTGCCAGTACCGGGGGACAGAACTATGGCTACACCTTC. It translates to CASTGGQNYGYTF.

The chain has TRBV19 and TRBJ2-2; TRBD1 might be the D (5 bases). V was pared by 8 bases and J by 3 bases, with 19 bases between. The CDR3 spans 16 residues. CDR1 is LNHDA, CDR2 SQIVND, per germline (reference sequence). CDR3 residues: CASWQGATFDTGELFF. CDR3 nucleotides: TGTGCCAGTTGGCAGGGTGCTACGTTCGACACCGGGGAGCTGTTTTTT.